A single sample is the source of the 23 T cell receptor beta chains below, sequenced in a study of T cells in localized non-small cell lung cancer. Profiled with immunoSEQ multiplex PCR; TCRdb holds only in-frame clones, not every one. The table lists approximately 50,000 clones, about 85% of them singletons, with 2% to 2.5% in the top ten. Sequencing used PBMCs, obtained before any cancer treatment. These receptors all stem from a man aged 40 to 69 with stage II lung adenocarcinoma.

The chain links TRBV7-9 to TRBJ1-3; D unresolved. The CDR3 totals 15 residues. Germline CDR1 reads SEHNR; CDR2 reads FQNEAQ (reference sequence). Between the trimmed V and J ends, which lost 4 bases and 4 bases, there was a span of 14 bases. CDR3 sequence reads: CASSSEDSLGNTIYF. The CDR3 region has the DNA TGTGCCAGCAGCTCCGAAGACTCTCTCGGAAACACCATATATTTT.

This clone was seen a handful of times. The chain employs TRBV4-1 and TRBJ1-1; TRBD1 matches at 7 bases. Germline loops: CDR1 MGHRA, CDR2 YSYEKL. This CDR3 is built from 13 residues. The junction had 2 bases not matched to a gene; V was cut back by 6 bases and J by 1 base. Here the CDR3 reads CASRWTGNTEAFF. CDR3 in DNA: TGCGCCAGCAGATGGACAGGGAACACTGAAGCTTTCTTT.

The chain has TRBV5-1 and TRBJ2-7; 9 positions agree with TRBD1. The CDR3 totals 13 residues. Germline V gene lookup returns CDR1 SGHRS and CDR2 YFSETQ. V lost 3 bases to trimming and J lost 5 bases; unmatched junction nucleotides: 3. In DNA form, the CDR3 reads TGCGCCAGCAGCTGGACAGGGGACAACGAGCAGTACTTC. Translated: CASSWTGDNEQYF.

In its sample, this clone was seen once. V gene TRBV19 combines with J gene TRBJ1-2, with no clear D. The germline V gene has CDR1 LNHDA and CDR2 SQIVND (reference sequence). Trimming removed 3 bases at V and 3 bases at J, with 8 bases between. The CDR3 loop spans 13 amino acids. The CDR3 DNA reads TGTGCCAGTAGTATCTCCGGGTACTATGGCTACACCTTC. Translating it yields CASSISGYYGYTF.

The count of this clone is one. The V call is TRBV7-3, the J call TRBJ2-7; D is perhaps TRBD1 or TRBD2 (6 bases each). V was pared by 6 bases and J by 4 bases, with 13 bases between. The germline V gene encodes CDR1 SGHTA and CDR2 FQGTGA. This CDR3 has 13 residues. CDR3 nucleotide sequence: TGTGCCAGCAGAAGGGGGGCCGGATACGAGCAGTACTTC. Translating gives CASRRGAGYEQYF.

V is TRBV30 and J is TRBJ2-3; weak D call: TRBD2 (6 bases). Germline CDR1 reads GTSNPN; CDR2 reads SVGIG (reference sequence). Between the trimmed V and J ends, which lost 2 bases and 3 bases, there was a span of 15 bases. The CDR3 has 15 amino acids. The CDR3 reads CAWSYGLGGTDTQYF. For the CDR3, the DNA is TGTGCCTGGAGTTATGGCCTGGGGGGTACAGATACGCAGTATTTT.

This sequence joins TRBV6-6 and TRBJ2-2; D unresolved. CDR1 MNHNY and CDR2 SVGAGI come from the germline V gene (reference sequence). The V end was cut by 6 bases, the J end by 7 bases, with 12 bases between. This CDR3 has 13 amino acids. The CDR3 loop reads CASRDISGGELFF. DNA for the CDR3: TGTGCCAGCAGAGACATATCCGGCGGGGAGCTGTTTTTT.

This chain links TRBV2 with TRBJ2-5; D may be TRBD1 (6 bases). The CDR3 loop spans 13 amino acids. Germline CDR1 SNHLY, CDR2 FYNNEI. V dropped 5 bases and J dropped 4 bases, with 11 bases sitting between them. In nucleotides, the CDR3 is TGTGCCAGCAGTATGGGGGCCCTAGAGACCCAGTACTTC. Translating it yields CASSMGALETQYF.

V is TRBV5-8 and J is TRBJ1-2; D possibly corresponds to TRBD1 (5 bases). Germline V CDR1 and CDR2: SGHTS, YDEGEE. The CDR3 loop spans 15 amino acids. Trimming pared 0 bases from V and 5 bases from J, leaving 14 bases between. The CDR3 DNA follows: TGTGCCAGCAGCTTGGACGGGGCGGTATTTTATGGCTACACCTTC. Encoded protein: CASSLDGAVFYGYTF. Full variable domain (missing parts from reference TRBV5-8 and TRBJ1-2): EAGVTQSPTHLIKTRGQQATLRCSPISGHTSVYWYQQALGLGLQFLLWYDEGEERNRGNFPPRFSGRQFPNYSSELNVNALELEDSALYLCASSLDGAVFYGYTFGSGTRLTVV.

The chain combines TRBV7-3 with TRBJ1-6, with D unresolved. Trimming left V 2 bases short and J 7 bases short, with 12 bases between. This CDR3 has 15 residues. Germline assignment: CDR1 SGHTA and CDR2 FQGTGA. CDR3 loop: CASSLLGPGNSPLHF. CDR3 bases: TGTGCCAGCAGCTTATTAGGCCCCGGGAATTCACCCCTCCACTTT. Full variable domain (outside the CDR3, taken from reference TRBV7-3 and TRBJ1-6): GAGVSQTPSNKVTEKGKYVELRCDPISGHTALYWYRQSLGQGPEFLIYFQGTGAADDSGLPNDRFFAVRPEGSVSTLKIQRTERGDSAVYLCASSLLGPGNSPLHFGNGTRLTVT.

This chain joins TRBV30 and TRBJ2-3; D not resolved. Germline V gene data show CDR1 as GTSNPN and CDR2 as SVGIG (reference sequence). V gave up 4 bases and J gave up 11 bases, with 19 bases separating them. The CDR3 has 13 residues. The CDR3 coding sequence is TGTGCCTGGACGGGCGGCTCTTTGGGTGGGCAGTATTTT. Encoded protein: CAWTGGSLGGQYF.

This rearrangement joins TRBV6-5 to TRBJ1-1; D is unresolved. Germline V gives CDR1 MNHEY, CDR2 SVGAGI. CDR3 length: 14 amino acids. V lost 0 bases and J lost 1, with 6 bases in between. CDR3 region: CASSYSAGNTEAFF. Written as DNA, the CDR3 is TGTGCCAGCAGTTACTCCGCGGGGAACACTGAAGCTTTCTTT.

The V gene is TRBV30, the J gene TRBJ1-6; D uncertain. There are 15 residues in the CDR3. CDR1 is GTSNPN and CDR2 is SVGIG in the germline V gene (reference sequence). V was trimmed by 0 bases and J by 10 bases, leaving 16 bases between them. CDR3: CAWSVLASRGSPLHF. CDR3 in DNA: TGTGCCTGGAGTGTACTTGCCAGCCGAGGGTCACCCCTCCACTTT. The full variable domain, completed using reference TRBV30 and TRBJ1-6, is SQTIHQWPATLVQPVGSPLSLECTVEGTSNPNLYWYRQAAGRGLQLLFYSVGIGQISSEVPQNLSASRPQDRQFILSSKKLLLSDSGFYLCAWSVLASRGSPLHFGNGTRLTVT.

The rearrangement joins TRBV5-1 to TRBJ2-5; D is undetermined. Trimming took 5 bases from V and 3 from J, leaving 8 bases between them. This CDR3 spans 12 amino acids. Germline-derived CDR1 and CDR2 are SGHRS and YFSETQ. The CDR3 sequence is CASRGLEETQYF. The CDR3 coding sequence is TGCGCCAGCAGAGGGTTGGAAGAGACCCAGTACTTC.

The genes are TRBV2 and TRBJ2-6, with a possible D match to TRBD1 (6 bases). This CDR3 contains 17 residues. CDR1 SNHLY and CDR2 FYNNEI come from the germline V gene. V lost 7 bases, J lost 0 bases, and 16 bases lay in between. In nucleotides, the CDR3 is TGTGCCAGCACCTCCGGGACACACCGCTCTGGGGCCAACGTCCTGACTTTC. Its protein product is CASTSGTHRSGANVLTF. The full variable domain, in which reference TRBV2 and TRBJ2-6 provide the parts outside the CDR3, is EPEVTQTPSHQVTQMGQEVILRCVPISNHLYFYWYRQILGQKVEFLVSFYNNEISEKSEIFDDQFSVERPDGSNFTLKIRSTKLEDSAMYFCASTSGTHRSGANVLTFGAGSRLTVL.

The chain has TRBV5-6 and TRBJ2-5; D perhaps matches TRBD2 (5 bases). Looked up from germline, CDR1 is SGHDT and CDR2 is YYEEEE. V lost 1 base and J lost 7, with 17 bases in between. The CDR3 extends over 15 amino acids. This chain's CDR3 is CASSLLVRASGTQYF. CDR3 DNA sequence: TGTGCCAGCAGCTTGTTAGTGAGGGCCTCGGGGACCCAGTACTTC.

Written as DNA, the CDR3 is TGTGCCAGCAGCTCAGCCCGGGACAGGGTCAACAATGAGCAGTTCTTC. Translated, it gives CASSSARDRVNNEQFF. The chain uses TRBV5-4 and TRBJ2-1, with 9 bases identical to TRBD1. The CDR3 totals 16 residues. V was clipped by 3 bases and J by 5 bases; unmatched bases: 9. Germline V gives CDR1 SGHNT, CDR2 YYREEE (reference sequence).

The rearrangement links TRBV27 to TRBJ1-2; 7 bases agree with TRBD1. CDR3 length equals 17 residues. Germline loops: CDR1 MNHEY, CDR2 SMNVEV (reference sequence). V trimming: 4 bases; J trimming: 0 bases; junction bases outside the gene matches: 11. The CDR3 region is CASSSTGARSPNYGYTF. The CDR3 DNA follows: TGTGCCAGCAGTTCTACAGGGGCGCGCTCCCCTAACTATGGCTACACCTTC.

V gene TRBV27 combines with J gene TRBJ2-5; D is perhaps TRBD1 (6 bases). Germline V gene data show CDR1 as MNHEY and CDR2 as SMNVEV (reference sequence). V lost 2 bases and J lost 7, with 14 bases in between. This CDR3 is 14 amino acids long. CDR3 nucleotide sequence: TGTGCCAGCAGTTTAACTACAGGGTTCGGGACCCAGTACTTC. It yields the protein CASSLTTGFGTQYF.

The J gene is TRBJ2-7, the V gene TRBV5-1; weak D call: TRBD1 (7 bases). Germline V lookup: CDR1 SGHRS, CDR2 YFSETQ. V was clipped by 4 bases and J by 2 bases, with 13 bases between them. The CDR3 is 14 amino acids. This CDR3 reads CASSLDREAYEQYF. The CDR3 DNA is TGCGCCAGCAGCCTCGACAGGGAGGCCTACGAGCAGTACTTC.

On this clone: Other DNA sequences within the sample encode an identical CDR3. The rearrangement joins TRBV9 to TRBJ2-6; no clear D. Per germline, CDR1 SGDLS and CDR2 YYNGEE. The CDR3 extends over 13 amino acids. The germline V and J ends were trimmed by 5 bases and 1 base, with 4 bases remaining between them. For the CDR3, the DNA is TGTGCCAGCAGTGATTCTGGGGCCAACGTCCTGACTTTC. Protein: CASSDSGANVLTF.

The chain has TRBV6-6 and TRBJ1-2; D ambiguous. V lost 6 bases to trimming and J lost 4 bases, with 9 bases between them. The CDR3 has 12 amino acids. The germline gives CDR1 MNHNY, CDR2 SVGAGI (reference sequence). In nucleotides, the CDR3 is TGTGCCAGCAGGGCCAGATTCTATGGCTACACCTTC. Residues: CASRARFYGYTF.

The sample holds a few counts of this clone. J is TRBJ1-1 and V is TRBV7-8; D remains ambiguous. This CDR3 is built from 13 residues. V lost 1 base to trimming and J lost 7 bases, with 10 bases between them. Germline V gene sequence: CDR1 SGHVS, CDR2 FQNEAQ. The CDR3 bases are TGTGCCAGCAGCTTAGTGACGTCCTATGAAGCTTTCTTT. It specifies CASSLVTSYEAFF.